The 22 T cell receptor beta chains in this list originate from one sample, sequenced in a study of early T cells in non-severe SARS-CoV-2 infection. In TCRdb, the 5' RACE reads were re-called with MiXCR into one record per CDR3 protein. The repertoire consists of 40,000 to 60,000 distinct CDR3 sequences, with around 10% occurring once and the leading ten covering roughly 8%. Source material: whole blood. These receptors originate from an adult who was a healthcare worker with PCR-confirmed SARS-CoV-2 infection or an uninfected control (not recorded which).

This clonotype was found many times. Its ends do not fully match the called genes, so a read error is possible. The rearrangement links TRBV3-1 to TRBJ2-1; no reliable D call. Germline assignment: CDR1 LGHDT and CDR2 YNNKEL (reference sequence). The length of the CDR3 is 16 residues. CDR3: CASRQEALVGYNEQFF. CDR3 bases: TGTGCCAGCAGGCAAGAGGCCCTCGTGGGCTACAATGAGCAGTTCTTC.

This chain uses TRBV5-1 with TRBJ1-6; tentative D call: TRBD1 (5 bases). The V end was cut by 4 bases, the J end by 10 bases, with 18 bases between. There are 15 residues in the CDR3. The germline V gene has CDR1 SGHRS and CDR2 YFSETQ. The CDR3 sequence: CASSRDVPTRSPLHF. DNA of the CDR3: TGCGCCAGCAGCCGGGACGTCCCGACGAGATCACCCCTCCACTTT.

The rearrangement links TRBV10-3 to TRBJ2-2; a weak D match, TRBD2 (5 bases). The V gene lost 6 bases and the J gene lost 0 bases, with 11 bases spanning the gap. This CDR3 contains 15 residues. Germline values: CDR1 ENHRY, CDR2 SYGVKD. The CDR3 nucleotides are TGTGCCATCAGCACATTAGCGTCGAACACCGGGGAGCTGTTTTTT. Translated, it gives CAISTLASNTGELFF.

The CDR3 nucleotides read TGTGCCAGTAAACAGGAACAGGGGACCAATCAGCCCCAGCATTTT. This translates into CASKQEQGTNQPQHF. The V call is TRBV19, the J call TRBJ1-5; the match to TRBD1 covers 7 bases. The CDR3 is 15 amino acids. Germline V gene data show CDR1 as LNHDA and CDR2 as SQIVND (reference sequence). The V segment lost 7 bases and the J segment 3 bases; nucleotides outside the gene matches: 9.

The sample holds many counts of this clonotype. The J gene is TRBJ2-3, the V gene TRBV20-1; 9 nucleotides line up with TRBD2. With V trimmed by 3 bases and J by 6 bases, 13 bases remained unmatched. Per germline, CDR1 DFQATT and CDR2 SNEGSKA (reference sequence). The CDR3 has 16 residues. The CDR3 spells CSARNPLAGKLDTQYF. CDR3 bases: TGCAGTGCTAGGAACCCGCTAGCGGGAAAGTTGGATACGCAGTATTTT.

This chain uses TRBV7-3 with TRBJ2-6; D is ambiguous. With 4 bases removed from V and 0 bases from J, the gap between germline ends came to 7 bases. Germline lookup yields CDR1 SGHTA and CDR2 FQGTGA. The CDR3 extends over 15 amino acids. The CDR3 DNA reads as TGTGCCAGCAGCTCCGCTAACTCTGGGGCCAACGTCCTGACTTTC. As protein: CASSSANSGANVLTF.

The chain combines TRBV5-4 with TRBJ2-1; TRBD2 aligns across 11 bases. The CDR3 totals 15 residues. Germline lookup yields CDR1 SGHNT and CDR2 YYREEE (reference sequence). J lost 10 bases, V lost 0 bases, and 6 bases had no gene match. The chain's CDR3 is CASSLGLAGGDEQFF. The DNA of the CDR3 is TGTGCCAGCAGCTTGGGGCTAGCGGGAGGAGACGAGCAGTTCTTC.

The CDR3 DNA follows: TGCGCCAGCGATAGGGGTTCTACCTACAATGAGCAGTTCTTC. Translated: CASDRGSTYNEQFF. The J gene is TRBJ2-1, the V gene TRBV5-1; maybe TRBD1 (5 bases). Germline values: CDR1 SGHRS, CDR2 YFSETQ. The CDR3 contains 14 residues. Trimming took off 7 bases at V and 2 bases at J, with 13 bases between the two ends.

The chain recombines TRBV6-4 with TRBJ2-2; D is perhaps TRBD1 (6 bases). There are 13 residues in the CDR3. Looked up from germline, CDR1 is MRHNA and CDR2 is SNTAGT. The germline V and J ends were trimmed by 5 bases and 3 bases, with 7 bases remaining between them. CDR3 loop: CASSRQDTGELFF. The CDR3 DNA sequence: TGTGCCAGCAGTAGACAGGACACCGGGGAGCTGTTTTTT.

The chain couples TRBV7-9 to TRBJ2-1, with 12 positions matching TRBD2. The V gene's germline CDR1 is SEHNR and CDR2 FQNEAQ (reference sequence). The CDR3 sequence is 21 residues long. V dropped 4 bases and J dropped 7; count of bases not matched to a gene: 23. The CDR3 is CASSSFWDGTSGHRPLNEQFF. The CDR3 nucleotides are TGTGCCAGCAGCTCTTTTTGGGACGGGACTAGCGGGCACCGGCCTCTTAATGAGCAGTTCTTC.

The chain uses TRBV6-2 or TRBV6-3 and TRBJ1-2; maybe TRBD1 (6 bases). The CDR3 extends over 16 amino acids. Trimming took off 6 bases at V and 5 bases at J, with 22 bases between the two ends. Germline CDR1 and CDR2: MNHEY and SVGEGT. Here the CDR3 reads CASRADSPYRLYGYTF. As DNA, the CDR3 is TGTGCCAGCAGGGCGGACAGCCCCTATCGTTTGTATGGCTACACCTTC.

The J gene is TRBJ1-3, the V gene TRBV11-2; D remains unclear. Trimming left V 4 bases short and J 0 bases short, with 4 bases between. From germline, CDR1 is SGHAT and CDR2 FQNNGV. The CDR3 sequence is 13 residues long. CDR3 sequence: CASSSSSGNTIYF. The CDR3 coding sequence is TGTGCCAGCAGCTCCTCCTCTGGAAACACCATATATTTT.

A few counts support this clonotype. V gene TRBV4-1 combines with J gene TRBJ2-5, with 9 bases that match TRBD1. The CDR3 runs to 16 residues. Germline V gene data show CDR1 as MGHRA and CDR2 as YSYEKL. After removal of 0 bases from V and 7 bases from J, the junction contained 9 bases not matched to a gene. The CDR3 bases are TGCGCCAGCAGCCAAGATTCGGGACAGGGTACGGGGACCCAGTACTTC. It is translated as CASSQDSGQGTGTQYF.

There are many counts of this clonotype. The V gene is TRBV4-1, the J gene TRBJ2-7, with D possibly being TRBD1 or TRBD2 (6 bases each). This CDR3 region has 14 residues. The V gene lost 1 base and the J gene lost 5 bases, with 12 bases spanning the gap. Germline CDR1 reads MGHRA; CDR2 reads YSYEKL. CDR3 nucleotide sequence: TGCGCCAGCAGCCAAGTAGTGGGGGGCCACGAGCAGTACTTC. Translation gives CASSQVVGGHEQYF.

Concerning this clonotype itself: It may be a read error: a sequence one base away is much more abundant. V and J are TRBV6-1 and TRBJ2-1; 10 bases align to TRBD2. Trimming took 2 bases from V and 6 from J; bases not matched to a gene: 4. Germline V gene data show CDR1 as MNHNS and CDR2 as SASEGT. CDR3 length: 15 amino acids. This chain's CDR3 is CASSEQLAGTNEQFF. The CDR3 bases are TGTGCCAGCAGTGAACAACTAGCGGGAACCAATGAGCAGTTCTTC.

This clonotype occurred many times. The CDR3 nucleotides read TGTGCCAGCAGCTTGGGGGCAGGGTTTCTCGAGCAGTACTTC. It specifies CASSLGAGFLEQYF. The J gene is TRBJ2-7, the V gene TRBV7-2; perhaps TRBD1 as D (6 bases). Trimming removed 3 bases from V and 6 bases from J, with 15 bases in between. Germline V gene lookup returns CDR1 SGHTA and CDR2 FQGNSA. The CDR3 extends over 14 amino acids. Together with reference TRBV7-2 and TRBJ2-7, the CDR3 gives the full variable domain: GAGVSQSPSNKVTEKGKDVELRCDPISGHTALYWYRQSLGQGLEFLIYFQGNSAPDKSGLPSDRFSAERTGGSVSTLTIQRTQQEDSAVYLCASSLGAGFLEQYFGPGTRLTVT.

V is TRBV9 and J is TRBJ1-1; D not certain. CDR1 and CDR2 (germline): SGDLS, YYNGEE. This CDR3 has 13 amino acids. V lost 0 bases, J lost 3 bases, and 6 bases lay in between. The CDR3 DNA reads as TGTGCCAGCAGCGTAGGGACGGACACTGAAGCTTTCTTT. Translated: CASSVGTDTEAFF.

This clonotype was counted many times. This chain connects TRBV29-1 to TRBJ2-7; 8 bases align to TRBD2. V shed 3 bases, J shed 3 bases, and the junction held 7 bases outside the gene matches. CDR1 and CDR2 from the germline V gene are SQVTM and ANQGSEA. The CDR3 has 14 amino acids. CDR3 nucleotide sequence: TGCAGCGTTGAGGGGCGGCGGGGGGACTACGAGCAGTACTTC. Translating it yields CSVEGRRGDYEQYF.

This clonotype was found a few times. This sequence joins TRBV6-6 and TRBJ1-1; a possible D gene is TRBD1 (5 bases). CDR3 length equals 15 residues. Germline V gives CDR1 MNHNY, CDR2 SVGAGI (reference sequence). Trimming cost V 2 bases and J 2 bases, with 12 bases left between them. The CDR3 loop reads CASSYPEGSNTEAFF. CDR3 DNA: TGTGCCAGCAGTTACCCTGAGGGGAGCAACACTGAAGCTTTCTTT.

The V and J genes are TRBV30 and TRBJ2-1, with unresolved D. The CDR3 has 11 residues. Trimming removed 4 bases from V and 8 bases from J, with 9 bases in between. Looked up from germline, CDR1 is GTSNPN and CDR2 is SVGIG (reference sequence). CDR3 nucleotides: TGTGCCTGGAAGAGCCGCGATGAGCAGTTCTTC. Encoded protein: CAWKSRDEQFF. Full variable domain (rest looked up from reference TRBV30 and TRBJ2-1): SQTIHQWPATLVQPVGSPLSLECTVEGTSNPNLYWYRQAAGRGLQLLFYSVGIGQISSEVPQNLSASRPQDRQFILSSKKLLLSDSGFYLCAWKSRDEQFFGPGTRLTVL.

The chain uses TRBV10-3 and TRBJ2-7; D is perhaps TRBD2 (6 bases). V lost 4 bases, J lost 2 bases, and 12 bases lay in between. Germline lookup yields CDR1 ENHRY and CDR2 SYGVKD. This CDR3 has 14 amino acids. The CDR3 sequence: CAISVGGKAYEQYF. CDR3 coding DNA: TGTGCCATCAGTGTCGGCGGGAAAGCCTACGAGCAGTACTTC.

The gene calls are TRBV29-1 and TRBJ1-1; tentative D call: TRBD1 (5 bases). V was trimmed by 8 bases and J by 5 bases, leaving 18 bases between them. The CDR3 runs to 13 residues. Germline assignment: CDR1 SQVTM and CDR2 ANQGSEA. CDR3 nucleotides: TGCAGCACCCGCGGAGGGGCGTTGACTGAAGCTTTCTTT. Its protein product is CSTRGGALTEAFF.